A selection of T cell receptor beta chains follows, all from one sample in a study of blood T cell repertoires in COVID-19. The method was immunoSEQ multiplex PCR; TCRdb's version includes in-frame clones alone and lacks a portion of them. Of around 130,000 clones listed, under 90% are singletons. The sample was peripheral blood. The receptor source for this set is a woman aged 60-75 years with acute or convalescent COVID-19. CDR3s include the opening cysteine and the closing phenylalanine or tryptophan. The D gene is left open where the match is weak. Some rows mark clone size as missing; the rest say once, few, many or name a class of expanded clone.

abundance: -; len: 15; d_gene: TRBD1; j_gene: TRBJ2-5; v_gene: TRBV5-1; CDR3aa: CASSSGDRVAETQYF; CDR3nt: TGCGCCAGCAGCTCAGGGGACAGGGTAGCGGAGACCCAGTACTTC
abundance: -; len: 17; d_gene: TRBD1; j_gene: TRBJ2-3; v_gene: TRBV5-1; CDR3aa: CASTESRDSSSTDTQYF; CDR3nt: TGCGCCAGCACCGAAAGTAGGGACAGCTCTAGCACAGATACGCAGTATTTT
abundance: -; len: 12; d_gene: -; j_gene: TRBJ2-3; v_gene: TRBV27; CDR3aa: CASSLPGRDAYF; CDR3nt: TGTGCCAGCAGTTTACCGGGAAGGGATGCGTATTTT
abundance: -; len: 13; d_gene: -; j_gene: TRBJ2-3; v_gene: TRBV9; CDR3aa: CASSVVVTDTQYF; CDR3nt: TGTGCCAGCAGCGTAGTCGTCACAGATACGCAGTATTTT
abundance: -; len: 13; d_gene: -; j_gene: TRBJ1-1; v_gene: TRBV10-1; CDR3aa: CASSMSVNTEAFF; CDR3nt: TGCGCCAGCAGTATGTCGGTGAACACTGAAGCTTTCTTT
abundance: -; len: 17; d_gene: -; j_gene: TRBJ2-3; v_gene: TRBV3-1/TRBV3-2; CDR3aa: CASSRISAGLWTNTQYF; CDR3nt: TGTGCCAGCAGCCGAATAAGCGCGGGACTCTGGACTAATACGCAGTATTTT
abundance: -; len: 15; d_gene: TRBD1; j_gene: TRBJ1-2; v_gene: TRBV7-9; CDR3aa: CASSLQGTENYGYTF; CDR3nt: TGTGCCAGCAGCCTTCAAGGGACAGAGAACTATGGCTACACCTTC
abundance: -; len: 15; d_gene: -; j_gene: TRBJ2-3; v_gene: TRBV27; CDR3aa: CASSLYYRTTDTQYF; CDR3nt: TGTGCCAGCAGTTTGTATTATCGCACAACAGATACGCAGTATTTT
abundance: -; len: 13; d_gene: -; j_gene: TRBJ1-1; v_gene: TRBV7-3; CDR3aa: CASSFTVNTEAFF; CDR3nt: TGTGCCAGCAGCTTCACAGTGAACACTGAAGCTTTCTTT
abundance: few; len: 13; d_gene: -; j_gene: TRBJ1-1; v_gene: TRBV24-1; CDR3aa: CATSTQGNTEAFF; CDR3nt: TGTGCCACCAGTACACAGGGAAATACTGAAGCTTTCTTT
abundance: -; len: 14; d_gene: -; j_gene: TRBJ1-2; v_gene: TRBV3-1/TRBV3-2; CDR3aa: CASSQSRLNYGYTF; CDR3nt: TGTGCCAGCAGCCAATCGCGACTGAACTATGGCTACACCTTC
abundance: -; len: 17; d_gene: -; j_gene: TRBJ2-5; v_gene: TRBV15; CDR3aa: CATRKLWGDSYQETQYF; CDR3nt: TGTGCCACCCGGAAGCTATGGGGGGATTCGTACCAAGAGACCCAGTACTTC
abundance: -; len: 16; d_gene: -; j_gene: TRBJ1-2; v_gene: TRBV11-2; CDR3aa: CASSFNGNRANYGYTF; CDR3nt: TGTGCCAGCAGCTTTAACGGAAACAGGGCGAACTATGGCTACACCTTC
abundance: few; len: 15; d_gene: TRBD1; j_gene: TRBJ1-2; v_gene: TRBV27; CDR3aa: CASLLGTAPYYGYTF; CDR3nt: TGTGCCAGTTTACTCGGGACAGCTCCTTACTATGGCTACACCTTC
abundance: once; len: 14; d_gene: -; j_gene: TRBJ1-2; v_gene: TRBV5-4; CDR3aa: CASSPQGKYGGYTF; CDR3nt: TGTGCCAGCAGCCCCCAGGGGAAGTATGGTGGCTACACCTTC
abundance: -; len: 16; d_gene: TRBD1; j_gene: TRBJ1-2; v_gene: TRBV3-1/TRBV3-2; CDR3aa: CASSPAGTGVIYGYTF; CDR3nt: TGTGCCAGCAGCCCTGCCGGGACAGGGGTTATCTATGGCTACACCTTC
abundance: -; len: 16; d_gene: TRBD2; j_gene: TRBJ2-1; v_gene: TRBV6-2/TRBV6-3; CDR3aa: CASSSHSGGRHNEQFF; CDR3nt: TGTGCCAGCAGTTCTCATAGCGGGGGGCGCCACAATGAGCAGTTCTTC
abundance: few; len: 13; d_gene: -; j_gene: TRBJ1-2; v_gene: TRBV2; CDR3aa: CASSLQGNYGYTF; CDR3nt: TGTGCCAGCTCTCTTCAGGGTAACTATGGCTACACCTTC
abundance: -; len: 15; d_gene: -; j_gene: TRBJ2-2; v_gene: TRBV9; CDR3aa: CASSVGQAATGELFF; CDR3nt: TGTGCCAGCAGCGTCGGACAAGCAGCAACCGGGGAGCTGTTTTTT
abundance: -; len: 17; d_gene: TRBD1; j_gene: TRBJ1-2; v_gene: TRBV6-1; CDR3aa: CASSARVGTGGFYGYTF; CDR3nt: TGTGCCAGCAGTGCGCGGGTCGGGACAGGGGGGTTCTATGGCTACACCTTC
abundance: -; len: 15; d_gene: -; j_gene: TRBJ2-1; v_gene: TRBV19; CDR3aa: CASSIAVSSYNEQFF; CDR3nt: TGTGCCAGTAGTATAGCCGTGAGCTCCTACAATGAGCAGTTCTTC
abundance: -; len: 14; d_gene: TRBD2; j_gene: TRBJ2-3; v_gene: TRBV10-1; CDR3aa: CASSTSGEKDTQYF; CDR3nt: TGCGCCAGCAGTACTAGCGGGGAGAAAGATACGCAGTATTTT
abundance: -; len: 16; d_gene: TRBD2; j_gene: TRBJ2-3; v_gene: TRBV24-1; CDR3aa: CATSRAGTSGTDTQYF; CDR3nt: TGTGCCACCAGTCGAGCCGGGACTAGTGGGACAGATACGCAGTATTTT
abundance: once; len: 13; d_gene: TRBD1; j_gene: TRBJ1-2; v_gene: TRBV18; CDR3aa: CASSFSTGDGYTF; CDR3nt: TGTGCCAGCTCCTTTTCGACAGGGGATGGCTACACCTTC
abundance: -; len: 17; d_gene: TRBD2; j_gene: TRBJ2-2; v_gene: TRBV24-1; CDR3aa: CATSDLRTSGGVGELFF; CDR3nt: TGTGCCACCAGTGATTTGAGGACTAGCGGGGGGGTCGGGGAGCTGTTTTTT
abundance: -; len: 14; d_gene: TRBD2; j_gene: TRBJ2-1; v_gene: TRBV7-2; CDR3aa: CASTLWGGGNEQFF; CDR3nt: TGTGCCAGCACCCTTTGGGGGGGAGGCAATGAGCAGTTCTTC
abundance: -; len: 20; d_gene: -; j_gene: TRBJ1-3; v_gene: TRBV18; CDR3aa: CASSPPRGTWGPYSGNTIYF; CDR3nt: TGTGCCAGCTCACCACCGAGGGGGACATGGGGACCGTACTCTGGAAACACCATATATTTT
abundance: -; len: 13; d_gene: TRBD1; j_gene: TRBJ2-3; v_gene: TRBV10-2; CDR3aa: CASGRGRSDTQYF; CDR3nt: TGCGCCTCAGGCAGGGGGCGGTCAGATACGCAGTATTTT
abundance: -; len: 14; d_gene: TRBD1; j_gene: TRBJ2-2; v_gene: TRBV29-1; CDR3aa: CSVLAQGSGGELFF; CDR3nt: TGCAGCGTTCTGGCACAGGGGTCGGGCGGGGAGCTGTTTTTT
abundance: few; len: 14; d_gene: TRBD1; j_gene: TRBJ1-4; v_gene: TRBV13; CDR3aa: CASSLQGAGEKLFF; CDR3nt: TGTGCCAGCAGCTTACAGGGGGCGGGGGAAAAACTGTTTTTT
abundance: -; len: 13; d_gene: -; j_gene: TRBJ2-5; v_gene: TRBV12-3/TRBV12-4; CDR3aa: CASSLGQVETQYF; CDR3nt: TGTGCCAGCAGCCTCGGACAAGTCGAGACCCAGTACTTC
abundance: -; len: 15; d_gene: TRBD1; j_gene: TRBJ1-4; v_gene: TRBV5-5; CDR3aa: CASSRPGQNNEKLFF; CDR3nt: TGTGCCAGCAGCCGCCCGGGACAGAATAATGAAAAACTGTTTTTT
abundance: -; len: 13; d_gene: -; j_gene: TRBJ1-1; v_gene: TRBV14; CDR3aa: CASSDWTGEQAFF; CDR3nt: TGTGCCAGCAGCGACTGGACGGGGGAGCAAGCTTTCTTT
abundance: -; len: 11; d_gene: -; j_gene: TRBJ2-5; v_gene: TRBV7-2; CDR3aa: CASSPSETQYF; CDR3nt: TGTGCCAGCAGCCCGTCGGAGACCCAGTACTTC
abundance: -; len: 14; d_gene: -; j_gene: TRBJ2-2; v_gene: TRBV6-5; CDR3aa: CASRRPTGTGELFF; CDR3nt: TGTGCCAGCAGACGACCCACAGGGACCGGGGAGCTGTTTTTT